This TCR beta chain derives from a study of cytomegalovirus exposure and HLA in healthy donors. Though nominally healthy at sampling, donors likely had unrecorded immune exposures. PCR employed 60 Vbeta and 13 Jbeta primers. Clones were read by immunoSEQ multiplex PCR, and TCRdb kept only the in-frame ones, dropping some. The table records some 200,000 clones, about 80% of them present only once. The J segment lost 2 bases and the V segment lost 6 bases, leaving 4 bases of the junction unmatched. The CDR3 is 13 amino acids. The V gene's germline CDR1 is MNHEY and CDR2 SMNVEV (reference sequence). Material for sequencing was PBMCs. The rearrangement links TRBV27 to TRBJ2-7, with 7 bases aligning to TRBD1. The TCR was taken from a boy under 18 in good health and CMV-seronegative. CDR3 protein: CASRRTGAYEQYF. CDR3 DNA: TGTGCCAGCAGGCGCACAGGGGCCTACGAGCAGTACTTC.